This entry lists 23 T cell receptor beta chains sequenced from one sample in a study of shared clonotypes between healthy human individuals. Assay: immunoSEQ multiplex PCR; the TCRdb copy retains only in-frame clones and omits some. The table has around 2.5 million clones, 93% seen once. Sequences were obtained from naive CD4+ T cells from PBMCs. Subset reported: CD45RA+ positively selected. Receptors originate from a man younger than 30 in good health. Some clones in this sample may be carry-over from other donors' samples.

Turning to this clone: The sample contains more than one DNA sequence encoding this CDR3. The chain joins TRBV18 to TRBJ1-5, with a tentative D call TRBD1 (5 bases). CDR3 length: 14 residues. Germline lookup yields CDR1 KGHSH and CDR2 LQKENI. Trimming left V 2 bases short and J 1 base short, with 6 bases between. CDR3 sequence (DNA): TGTGCCAGCTCACCAGGACAAAGCAATCAGCCCCAGCATTTT. It translates to CASSPGQSNQPQHF.

CDR3 region: CSVEGQQSSYNEQFF. Written as DNA, the CDR3 is TGCAGCGTTGAAGGGCAGCAGAGCTCCTACAATGAGCAGTTCTTC. The rearrangement uses TRBV29-1 and TRBJ2-1; unclear D gene. Trimming stripped 1 base from V and 0 bases from J, with 10 bases between. Germline V CDR1 and CDR2: SQVTM, ANQGSEA. The CDR3 runs 15 residues.

Written as DNA, the CDR3 is TGTGCCAGCATTATGCGGAGACTAGCGGACCTCCACGAGCAGTACTTC. Translating it yields CASIMRRLADLHEQYF. V gene TRBV2 combines with J gene TRBJ2-7; 9 bases are a match to TRBD2. Germline lookup yields CDR1 SNHLY and CDR2 FYNNEI. The CDR3 totals 16 residues. V was clipped by 7 bases and J by 5 bases; unmatched bases: 15.

The chain recombines TRBV10-1 with TRBJ2-7; D is ambiguous. Trimming took 3 bases from V and 5 from J, leaving 11 bases between them. CDR3 length: 13 amino acids. Looked up from germline, CDR1 is WNHNN and CDR2 is SYGVQD (reference sequence). CDR3 nucleotides: TGCGCCAGCAGTGATTCCAGCTTCGACGAGCAGTACTTC. Translation gives CASSDSSFDEQYF.

This chain joins TRBV28 and TRBJ1-1, with D possibly being TRBD1 (5 bases). CDR1 MDHEN and CDR2 SYDVKM come from the germline V gene. The CDR3 consists of 11 residues. The V end was cut by 6 bases, the J end by 8 bases, with 10 bases between. This chain's CDR3 is CASSWDGEAFF. In DNA form, the CDR3 reads TGTGCCAGCAGCTGGGACGGAGAAGCTTTCTTT.

This chain connects TRBV7-3 to TRBJ2-3, with TRBD2 matching 7 bases. Trimming at V came to 5 bases and at J to 5 bases, leaving 16 bases not matched to a gene. This CDR3 contains 17 residues. Germline assignment: CDR1 SGHTA and CDR2 FQGTGA. CDR3 in DNA: TGTGCCAGCAGCCACCTTACTGCGGGAGTAGGGCGAGATACGCAGTATTTT. Translated: CASSHLTAGVGRDTQYF.

For this clone: The same CDR3 also results from other DNA sequences found in this sample. The rearrangement links TRBV27 to TRBJ1-1, with unresolved D. Germline assignment: CDR1 MNHEY and CDR2 SMNVEV (reference sequence). Trimming stripped 2 bases from V and 1 base from J, with 5 bases between. CDR3 length: 13 residues. The CDR3 DNA reads TGTGCCAGCAGTTTAAGCAGGAACACTGAAGCTTTCTTT. Translation gives CASSLSRNTEAFF.

V and J are TRBV7-9 and TRBJ2-1; 9 positions match TRBD1. The germline V gene encodes CDR1 SEHNR and CDR2 FQNEAQ (reference sequence). V shed 5 bases, J shed 4 bases, and the junction held 6 bases outside the gene matches. The CDR3 sequence is 15 residues long. CDR3 DNA sequence: TGTGCCAGCAGCACCGGGACAGGGATTTACAATGAGCAGTTCTTC. Translating it yields CASSTGTGIYNEQFF.

In the case of this clone: The sample has other DNA sequences that encode this CDR3 too. The chain joins TRBV28 to TRBJ1-2; no clear D. The CDR3 sequence is 11 residues long. Between the trimmed V and J ends, which lost 6 bases and 2 bases, there was a span of 4 bases. Per germline, CDR1 MDHEN and CDR2 SYDVKM. CDR3: CASRSNYGYTF. The CDR3 DNA follows: TGTGCCAGCAGATCCAACTATGGCTACACCTTC.

The chain links TRBV6-5 to TRBJ2-1; perhaps D is TRBD1 or TRBD2 (6 bases each). Germline assignment: CDR1 MNHEY and CDR2 SVGAGI. The length of the CDR3 is 15 residues. The V end was cut by 6 bases, the J end by 3 bases, with 15 bases between. CDR3: CASSPSGGNYNEQFF. CDR3 coding DNA: TGTGCCAGCAGCCCCTCCGGGGGCAACTACAATGAGCAGTTCTTC.

The chain links TRBV29-1 to TRBJ1-4, with D possibly TRBD1 on 6 matching bases. The CDR3 extends over 14 amino acids. Germline CDR1 is SQVTM and CDR2 is ANQGSEA. With 1 base removed from V and 7 bases from J, the gap between germline ends came to 13 bases. The chain's CDR3 is CSVEVWGAGEKLFF. The DNA for the CDR3 is TGCAGCGTTGAAGTTTGGGGGGCGGGTGAAAAACTGTTTTTT.

For the CDR3, the DNA is TGTGCCAGCAGTGGGGACAGGGTTAAAGAGACCCAGTACTTC. Its translation is CASSGDRVKETQYF. The genes are TRBV6-1 and TRBJ2-5; TRBD1 matches at 9 bases. The CDR3 runs 14 residues. The V and J ends lost 4 bases and 3 bases, in that order; junction bases with no gene match: 3. Germline CDR1 MNHNS, CDR2 SASEGT.

The rearrangement links TRBV4-1 to TRBJ2-7, with 12 bases that match TRBD2. Trimming removed 3 bases from V and 6 bases from J; junction bases left unmatched: 3. CDR1 and CDR2 from the germline V gene are MGHRA and YSYEKL. There are 14 residues in the CDR3. The CDR3 is CASSHGTSGREQYF. CDR3 coding DNA: TGCGCCAGCAGCCACGGGACTAGCGGGCGCGAGCAGTACTTC.

The V and J genes are TRBV30 and TRBJ2-1, with D possibly being TRBD1 (6 bases). This CDR3 is 15 amino acids long. Germline lookup yields CDR1 GTSNPN and CDR2 SVGIG (reference sequence). V was cut by 0 bases and J by 2 bases, with 11 bases left in between. The CDR3 DNA reads as TGTGCCTGGAGTGTAATGGCAGGGGCCTACAATGAGCAGTTCTTC. Protein: CAWSVMAGAYNEQFF.

The CDR3 protein is CASSPDRVSVQPQHF. CDR3 nucleotides: TGTGCCAGCAGTCCCGACAGGGTATCGGTTCAGCCCCAGCATTTT. The chain combines TRBV6-6 with TRBJ1-5; TRBD1 aligns across 7 bases. The CDR3 contains 15 residues. Unmatched junction bases numbered 10, after V lost 5 bases and J lost 6 bases. Germline CDR1 and CDR2: MNHNY and SVGAGI (reference sequence).

Worth noting for this clone: Other DNA sequences in this sample translate to the same CDR3. The chain couples TRBV6-6 to TRBJ2-7; a weak D match, TRBD1 (6 bases). Trimming took off 5 bases at V and 0 bases at J, with 14 bases between the two ends. This CDR3 has 15 amino acids. The germline V gene has CDR1 MNHNY and CDR2 SVGAGI (reference sequence). CDR3 residues: CASSPRDRSSYEQYF. The CDR3 coding sequence is TGTGCCAGCAGTCCCAGAGACAGGAGCTCCTACGAGCAGTACTTC.

This chain joins TRBV19 and TRBJ1-1; unclear D gene. The V gene's germline CDR1 is LNHDA and CDR2 SQIVND (reference sequence). The CDR3 totals 13 residues. Between the trimmed V and J ends, which lost 5 bases and 1 base, there was a span of 8 bases. CDR3 in amino acids: CASSLSGNTEAFF. CDR3 nucleotide sequence: TGTGCCAGTAGTCTTTCGGGGAACACTGAAGCTTTCTTT.

V gene TRBV11-2 combines with J gene TRBJ2-1; TRBD2 agrees at 11 bases. The CDR3 loop spans 15 amino acids. Per germline, CDR1 SGHAT and CDR2 FQNNGV. V trimming: 3 bases; J trimming: 8 bases; junction bases outside the gene matches: 6. Here the CDR3 DNA reads TGTGCCAGCAGCTTTACTAGCGGGAGTATCGATGAGCAGTTCTTC. Amino acid sequence: CASSFTSGSIDEQFF.

The V gene is TRBV28, the J gene TRBJ2-7; no firm D call. Deletions cut 6 bases from V and 2 bases from J, with 14 bases between. CDR1 MDHEN and CDR2 SYDVKM come from the germline V gene. The CDR3 length is 14 residues. CDR3 DNA: TGTGCCAGCAGGAATGGACCGAGCCCCTACGAGCAGTACTTC. As protein: CASRNGPSPYEQYF.

This chain's CDR3 is CSVRVGEQFF. The CDR3 DNA follows: TGCAGCGTTAGGGTTGGGGAGCAGTTCTTC. The V gene is TRBV29-1, the J gene TRBJ2-1; unclear D gene. The CDR3 is made up of 10 amino acids. Germline CDR1 SQVTM, CDR2 ANQGSEA. V was trimmed by 5 bases and J by 10 bases, leaving 9 bases between them.

This rearrangement joins TRBV4-1 to TRBJ2-7; D ambiguous. V was clipped by 3 bases and J by 0 bases, with 9 bases between them. Germline CDR1 and CDR2: MGHRA and YSYEKL. The CDR3 contains 14 residues. The CDR3 loop reads CASSQIHLSYEQYF. In DNA, the CDR3 is TGCGCCAGCAGCCAGATCCACCTCTCCTACGAGCAGTACTTC.

The rearrangement links TRBV27 to TRBJ2-4; TRBD2 is a possible D gene (5 bases). The CDR3 is 14 residues long. Germline values: CDR1 MNHEY, CDR2 SMNVEV (reference sequence). The ends were cut back, 10 bases at V and 1 base at J, with 14 bases in the middle. The CDR3 sequence is CATSGFGAKNIQYF. In nucleotides, the CDR3 is TGTGCCACTTCGGGGTTCGGTGCCAAAAACATTCAGTACTTC.

The chain combines TRBV28 with TRBJ1-2, with D possibly being TRBD1 (5 bases). The length of the CDR3 is 13 residues. Germline-derived CDR1 and CDR2 are MDHEN and SYDVKM. The germline V and J ends were trimmed by 6 bases and 4 bases, with 12 bases remaining between them. The CDR3 region has the DNA TGTGCCAGCAGACCAGGGATCCCCTATGGCTACACCTTC. It yields the protein CASRPGIPYGYTF.